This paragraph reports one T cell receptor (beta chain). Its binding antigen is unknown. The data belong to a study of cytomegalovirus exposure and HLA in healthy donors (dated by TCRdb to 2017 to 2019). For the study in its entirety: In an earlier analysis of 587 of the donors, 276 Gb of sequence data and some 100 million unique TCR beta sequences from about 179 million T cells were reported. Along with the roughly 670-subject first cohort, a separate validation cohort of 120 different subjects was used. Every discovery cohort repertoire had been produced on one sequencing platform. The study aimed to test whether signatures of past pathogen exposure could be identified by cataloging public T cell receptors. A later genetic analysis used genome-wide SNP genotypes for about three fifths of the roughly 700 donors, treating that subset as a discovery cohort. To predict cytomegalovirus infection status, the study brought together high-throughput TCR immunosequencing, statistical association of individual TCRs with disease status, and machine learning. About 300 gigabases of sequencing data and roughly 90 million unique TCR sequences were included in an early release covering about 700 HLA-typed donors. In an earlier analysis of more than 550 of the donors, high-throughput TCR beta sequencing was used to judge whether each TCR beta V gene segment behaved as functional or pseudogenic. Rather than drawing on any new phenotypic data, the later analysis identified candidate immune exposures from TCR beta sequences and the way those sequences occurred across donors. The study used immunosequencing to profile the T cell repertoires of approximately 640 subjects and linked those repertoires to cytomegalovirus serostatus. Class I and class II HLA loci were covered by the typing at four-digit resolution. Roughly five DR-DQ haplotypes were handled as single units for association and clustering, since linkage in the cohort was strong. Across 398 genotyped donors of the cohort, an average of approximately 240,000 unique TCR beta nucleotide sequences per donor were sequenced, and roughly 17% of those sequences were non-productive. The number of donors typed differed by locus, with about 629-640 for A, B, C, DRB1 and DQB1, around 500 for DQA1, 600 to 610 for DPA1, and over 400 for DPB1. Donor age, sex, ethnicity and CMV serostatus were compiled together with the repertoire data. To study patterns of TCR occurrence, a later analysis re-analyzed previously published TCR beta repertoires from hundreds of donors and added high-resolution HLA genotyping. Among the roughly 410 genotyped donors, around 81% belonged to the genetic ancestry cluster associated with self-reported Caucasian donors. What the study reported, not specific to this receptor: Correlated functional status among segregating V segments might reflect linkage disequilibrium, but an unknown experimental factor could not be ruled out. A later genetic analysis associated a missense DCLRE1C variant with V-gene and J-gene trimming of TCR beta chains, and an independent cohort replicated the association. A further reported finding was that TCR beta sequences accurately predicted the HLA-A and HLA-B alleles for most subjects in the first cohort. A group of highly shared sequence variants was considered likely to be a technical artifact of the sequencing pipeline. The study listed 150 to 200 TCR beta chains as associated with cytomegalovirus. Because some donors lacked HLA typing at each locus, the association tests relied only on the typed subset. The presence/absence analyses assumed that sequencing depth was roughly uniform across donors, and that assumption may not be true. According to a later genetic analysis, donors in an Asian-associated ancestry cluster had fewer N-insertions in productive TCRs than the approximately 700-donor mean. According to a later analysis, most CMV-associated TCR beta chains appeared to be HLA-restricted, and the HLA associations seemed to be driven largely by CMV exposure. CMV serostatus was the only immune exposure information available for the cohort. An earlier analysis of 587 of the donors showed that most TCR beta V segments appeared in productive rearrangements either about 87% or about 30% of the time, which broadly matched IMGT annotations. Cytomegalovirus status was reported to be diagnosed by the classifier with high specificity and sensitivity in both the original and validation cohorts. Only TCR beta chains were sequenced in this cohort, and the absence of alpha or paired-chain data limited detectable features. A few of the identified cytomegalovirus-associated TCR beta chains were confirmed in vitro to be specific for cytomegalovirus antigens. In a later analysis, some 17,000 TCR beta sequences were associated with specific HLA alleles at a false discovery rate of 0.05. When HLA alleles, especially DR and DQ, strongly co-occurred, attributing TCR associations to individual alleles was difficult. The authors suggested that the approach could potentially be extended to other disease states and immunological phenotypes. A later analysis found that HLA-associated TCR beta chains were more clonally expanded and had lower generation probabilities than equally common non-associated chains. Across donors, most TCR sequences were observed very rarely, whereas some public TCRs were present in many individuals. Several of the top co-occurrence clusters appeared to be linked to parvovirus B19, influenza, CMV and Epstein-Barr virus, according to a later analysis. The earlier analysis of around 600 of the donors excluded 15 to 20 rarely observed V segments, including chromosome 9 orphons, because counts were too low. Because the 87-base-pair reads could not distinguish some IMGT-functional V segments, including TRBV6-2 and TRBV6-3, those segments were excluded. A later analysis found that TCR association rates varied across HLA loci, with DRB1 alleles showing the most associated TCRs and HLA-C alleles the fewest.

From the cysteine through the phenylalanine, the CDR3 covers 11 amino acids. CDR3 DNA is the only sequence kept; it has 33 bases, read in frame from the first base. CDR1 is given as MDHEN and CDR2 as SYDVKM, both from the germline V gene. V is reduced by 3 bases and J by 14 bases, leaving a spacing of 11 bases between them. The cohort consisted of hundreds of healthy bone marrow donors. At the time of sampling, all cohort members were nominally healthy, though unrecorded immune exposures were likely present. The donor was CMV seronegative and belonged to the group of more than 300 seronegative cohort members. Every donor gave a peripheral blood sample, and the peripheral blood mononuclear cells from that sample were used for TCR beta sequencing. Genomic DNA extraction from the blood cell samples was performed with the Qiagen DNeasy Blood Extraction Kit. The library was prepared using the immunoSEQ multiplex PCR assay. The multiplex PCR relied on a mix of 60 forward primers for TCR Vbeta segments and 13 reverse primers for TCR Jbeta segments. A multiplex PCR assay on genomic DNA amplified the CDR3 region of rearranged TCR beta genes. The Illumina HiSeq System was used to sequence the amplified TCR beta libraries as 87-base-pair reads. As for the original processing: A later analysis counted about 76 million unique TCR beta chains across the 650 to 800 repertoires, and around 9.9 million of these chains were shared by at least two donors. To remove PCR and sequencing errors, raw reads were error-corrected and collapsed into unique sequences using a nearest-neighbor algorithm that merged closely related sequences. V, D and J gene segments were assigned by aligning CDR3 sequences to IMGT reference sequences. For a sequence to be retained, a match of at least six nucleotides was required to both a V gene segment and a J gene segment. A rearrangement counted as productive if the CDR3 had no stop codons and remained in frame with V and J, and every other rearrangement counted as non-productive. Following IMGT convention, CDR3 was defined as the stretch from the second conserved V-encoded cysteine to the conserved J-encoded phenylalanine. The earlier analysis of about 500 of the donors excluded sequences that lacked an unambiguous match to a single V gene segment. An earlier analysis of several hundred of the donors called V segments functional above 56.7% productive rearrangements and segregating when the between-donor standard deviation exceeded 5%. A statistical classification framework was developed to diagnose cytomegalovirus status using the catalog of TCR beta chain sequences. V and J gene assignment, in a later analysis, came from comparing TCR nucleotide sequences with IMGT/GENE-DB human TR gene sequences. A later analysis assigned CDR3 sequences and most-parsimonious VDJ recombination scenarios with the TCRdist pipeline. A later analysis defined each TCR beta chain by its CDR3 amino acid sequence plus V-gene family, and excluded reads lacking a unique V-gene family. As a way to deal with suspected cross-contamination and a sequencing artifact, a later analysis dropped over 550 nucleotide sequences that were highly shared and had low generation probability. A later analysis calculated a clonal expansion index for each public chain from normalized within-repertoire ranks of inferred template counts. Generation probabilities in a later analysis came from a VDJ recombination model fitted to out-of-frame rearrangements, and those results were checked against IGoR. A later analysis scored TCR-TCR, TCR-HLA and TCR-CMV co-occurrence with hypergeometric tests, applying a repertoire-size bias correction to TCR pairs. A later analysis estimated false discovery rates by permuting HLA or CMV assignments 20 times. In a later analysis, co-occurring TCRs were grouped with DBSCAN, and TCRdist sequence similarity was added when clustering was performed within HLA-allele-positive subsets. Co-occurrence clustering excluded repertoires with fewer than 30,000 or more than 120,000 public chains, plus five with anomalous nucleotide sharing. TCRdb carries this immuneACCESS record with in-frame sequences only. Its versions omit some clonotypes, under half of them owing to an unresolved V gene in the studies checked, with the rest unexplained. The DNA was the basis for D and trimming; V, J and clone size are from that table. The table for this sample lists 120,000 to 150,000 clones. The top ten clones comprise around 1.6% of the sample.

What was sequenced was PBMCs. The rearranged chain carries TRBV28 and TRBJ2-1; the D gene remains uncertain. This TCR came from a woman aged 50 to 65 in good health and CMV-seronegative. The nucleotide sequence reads TGTGCCAGCAGTTTGGGCCTAAAGGAGTTCTTC. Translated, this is CASSLGLKEFF.